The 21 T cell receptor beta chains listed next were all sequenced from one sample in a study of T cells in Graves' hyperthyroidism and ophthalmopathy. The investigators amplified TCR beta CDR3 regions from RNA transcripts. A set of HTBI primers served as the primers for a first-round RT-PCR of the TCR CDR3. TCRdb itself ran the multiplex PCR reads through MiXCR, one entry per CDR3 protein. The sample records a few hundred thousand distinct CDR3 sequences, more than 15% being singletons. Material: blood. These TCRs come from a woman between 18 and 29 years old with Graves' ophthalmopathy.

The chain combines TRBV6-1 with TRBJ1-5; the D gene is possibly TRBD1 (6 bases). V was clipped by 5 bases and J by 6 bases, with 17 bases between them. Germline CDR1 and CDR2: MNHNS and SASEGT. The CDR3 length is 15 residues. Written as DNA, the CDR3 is TGTGCCAGCAGTTTGGGACATTCGACGGGTCAGCCCCAGCATTTT. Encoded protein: CASSLGHSTGQPQHF.

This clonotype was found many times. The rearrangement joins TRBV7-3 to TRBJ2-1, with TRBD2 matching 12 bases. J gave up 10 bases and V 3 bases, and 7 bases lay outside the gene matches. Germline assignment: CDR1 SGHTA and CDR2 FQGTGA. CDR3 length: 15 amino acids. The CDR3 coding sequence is TGTGCCAGCAGCTTCGGACTAGCGGGGTCAGGGGAGCAGTTCTTC. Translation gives CASSFGLAGSGEQFF.

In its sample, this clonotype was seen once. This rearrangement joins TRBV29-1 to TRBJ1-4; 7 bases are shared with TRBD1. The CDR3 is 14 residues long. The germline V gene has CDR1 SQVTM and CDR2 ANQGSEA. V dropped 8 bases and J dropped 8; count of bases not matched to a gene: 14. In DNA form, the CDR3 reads TGCAGCTTCCGGGACAGCACTCTTGGAGAAAAACTGTTTTTT. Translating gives CSFRDSTLGEKLFF.

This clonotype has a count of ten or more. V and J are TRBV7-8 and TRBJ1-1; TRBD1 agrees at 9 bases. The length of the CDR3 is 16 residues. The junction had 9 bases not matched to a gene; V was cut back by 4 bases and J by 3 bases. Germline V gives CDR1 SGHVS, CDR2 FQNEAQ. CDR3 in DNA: TGTGCCAGCAGCTACCCGGGACAGGGTATGGACACTGAAGCTTTCTTT. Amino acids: CASSYPGQGMDTEAFF.

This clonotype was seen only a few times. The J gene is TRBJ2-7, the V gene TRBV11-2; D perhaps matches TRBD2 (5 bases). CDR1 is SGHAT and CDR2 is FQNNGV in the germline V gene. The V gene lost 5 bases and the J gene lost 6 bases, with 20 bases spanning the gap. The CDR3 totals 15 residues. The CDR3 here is CASSHTGSYPSEQYF. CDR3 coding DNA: TGTGCCAGCAGCCATACGGGGTCCTACCCTAGCGAGCAGTACTTC.

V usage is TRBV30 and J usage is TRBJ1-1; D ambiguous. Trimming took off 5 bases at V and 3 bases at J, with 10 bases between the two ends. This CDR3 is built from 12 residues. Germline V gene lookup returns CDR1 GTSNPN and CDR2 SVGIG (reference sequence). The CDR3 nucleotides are TGTGCCTGGGCCCTATGGGACACTGAAGCTTTCTTT. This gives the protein CAWALWDTEAFF.

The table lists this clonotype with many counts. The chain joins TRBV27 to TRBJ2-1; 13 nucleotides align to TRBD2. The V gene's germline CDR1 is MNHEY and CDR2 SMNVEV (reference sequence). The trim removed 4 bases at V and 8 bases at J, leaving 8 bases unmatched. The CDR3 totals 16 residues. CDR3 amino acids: CASSSFGLAGADEQFF. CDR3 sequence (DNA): TGTGCCAGCAGTTCCTTTGGACTAGCGGGAGCAGATGAGCAGTTCTTC.

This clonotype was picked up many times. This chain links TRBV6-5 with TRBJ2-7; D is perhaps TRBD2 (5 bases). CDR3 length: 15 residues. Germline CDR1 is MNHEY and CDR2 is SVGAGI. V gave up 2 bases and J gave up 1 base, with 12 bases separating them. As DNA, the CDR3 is TGTGCCAGCAGTTACGAGGGCCGTAGGTCCTACGAGCAGTACTTC. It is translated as CASSYEGRRSYEQYF.

DNA of the CDR3: TGTGCCAGCAGTCCGGACAGGGGGCTAGCCAAAAACATTCAGTACTTC. It translates to CASSPDRGLAKNIQYF. V is TRBV6-1 and J is TRBJ2-4, with TRBD1 matching 11 bases. The CDR3 consists of 16 residues. Trimming at V came to 5 bases and at J to 0 bases, leaving 3 bases not matched to a gene. CDR1 and CDR2 from the germline V gene are MNHNS and SASEGT.

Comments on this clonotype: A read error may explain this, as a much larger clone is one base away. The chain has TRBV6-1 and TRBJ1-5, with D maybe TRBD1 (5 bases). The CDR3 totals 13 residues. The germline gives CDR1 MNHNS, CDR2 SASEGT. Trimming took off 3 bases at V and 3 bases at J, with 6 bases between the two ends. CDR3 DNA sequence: TGTGCCAGCAGTGACAGGGACAATCAGCCCCAGCATTTT. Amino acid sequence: CASSDRDNQPQHF.

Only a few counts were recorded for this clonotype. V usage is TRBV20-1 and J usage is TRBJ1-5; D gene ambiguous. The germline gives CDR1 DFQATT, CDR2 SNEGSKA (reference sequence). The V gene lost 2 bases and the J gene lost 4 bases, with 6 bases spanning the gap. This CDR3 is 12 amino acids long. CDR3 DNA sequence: TGCAGTGCTAGACGGCCGAATCAGCCCCAGCATTTT. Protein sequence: CSARRPNQPQHF.

The CDR3 sequence: CATSGGIRTGANQPQHF. The CDR3 DNA reads TGTGCCACCAGTGGCGGGATTAGGACAGGGGCAAATCAGCCCCAGCATTTT. The chain employs TRBV24-1 and TRBJ1-5, with 9 bases aligning to TRBD1. CDR1 and CDR2 from the germline V gene are KGHDR and SFDVKD. J was trimmed by 4 bases and V by 5 bases; bases with no gene match: 11. This CDR3 has 17 residues.

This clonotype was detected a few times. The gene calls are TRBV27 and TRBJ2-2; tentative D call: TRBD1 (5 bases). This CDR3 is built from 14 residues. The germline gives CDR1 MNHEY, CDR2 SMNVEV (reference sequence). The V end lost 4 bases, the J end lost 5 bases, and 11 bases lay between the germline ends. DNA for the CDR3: TGTGCCAGCAGTTCGTCAGGGATAACCGGGGAGCTGTTTTTT. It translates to CASSSSGITGELFF.

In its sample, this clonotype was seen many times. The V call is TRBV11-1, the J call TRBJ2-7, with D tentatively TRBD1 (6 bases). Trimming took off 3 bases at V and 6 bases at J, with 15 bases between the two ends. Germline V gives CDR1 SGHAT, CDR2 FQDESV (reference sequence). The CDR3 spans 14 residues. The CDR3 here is CASSFDRPPVEQYF. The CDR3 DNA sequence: TGTGCCAGCAGCTTTGACAGGCCCCCCGTCGAGCAGTACTTC.

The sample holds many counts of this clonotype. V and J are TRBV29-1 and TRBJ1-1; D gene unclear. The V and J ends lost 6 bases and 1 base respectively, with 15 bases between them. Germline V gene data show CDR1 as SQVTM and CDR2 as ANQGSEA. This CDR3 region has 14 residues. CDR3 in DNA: TGCAGCGTCCCAGCACCCCAGACGAACACTGAAGCTTTCTTT. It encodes CSVPAPQTNTEAFF.

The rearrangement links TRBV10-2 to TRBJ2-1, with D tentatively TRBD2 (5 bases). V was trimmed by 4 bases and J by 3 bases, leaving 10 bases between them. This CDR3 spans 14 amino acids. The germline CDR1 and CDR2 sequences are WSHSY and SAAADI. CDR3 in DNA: TGCGCCAGCAGTGCGCCGGGGTACTACAATGAGCAGTTCTTC. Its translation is CASSAPGYYNEQFF.

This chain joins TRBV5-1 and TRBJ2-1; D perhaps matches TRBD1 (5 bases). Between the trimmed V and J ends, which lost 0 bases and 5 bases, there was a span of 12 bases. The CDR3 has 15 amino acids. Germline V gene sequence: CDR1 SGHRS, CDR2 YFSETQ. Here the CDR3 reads CASSLEGLTHNEQFF. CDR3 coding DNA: TGCGCCAGCAGCTTGGAGGGGCTAACCCACAATGAGCAGTTCTTC.

The DNA of the CDR3 is TGCGCCAGCAGCGAGGAACAGGGTAACGAGCAGTACTTC. The encoded protein is CASSEEQGNEQYF. The chain recombines TRBV5-1 with TRBJ2-7, with D maybe TRBD1 (6 bases). CDR1 SGHRS and CDR2 YFSETQ come from the germline V gene. The CDR3 is 13 amino acids. Between the trimmed V and J ends, which lost 4 bases and 5 bases, there was a span of 13 bases. The whole variable domain, filled in from reference TRBV5-1 and TRBJ2-7, reads KAGVTQTPRYLIKTRGQQVTLSCSPISGHRSVSWYQQTPGQGLQFLFEYFSETQRNKGNFPGRFSGRQFSNSRSEMNVSTLELGDSALYLCASSEEQGNEQYFGPGTRLTVT.

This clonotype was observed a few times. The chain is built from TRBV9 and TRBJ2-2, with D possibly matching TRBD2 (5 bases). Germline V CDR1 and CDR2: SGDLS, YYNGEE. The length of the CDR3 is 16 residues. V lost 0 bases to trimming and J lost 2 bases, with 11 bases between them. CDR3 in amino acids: CASSVDQRLNTGELFF. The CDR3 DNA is TGTGCCAGCAGCGTAGATCAGCGGCTTAACACCGGGGAGCTGTTTTTT.

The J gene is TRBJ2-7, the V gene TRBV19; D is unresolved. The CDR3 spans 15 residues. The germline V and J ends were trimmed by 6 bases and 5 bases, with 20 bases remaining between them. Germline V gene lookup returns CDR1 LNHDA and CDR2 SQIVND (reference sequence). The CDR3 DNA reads TGTGCCAGTAGCCAACAAACTACAACCCCCAACGAGCAGTACTTC. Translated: CASSQQTTTPNEQYF.

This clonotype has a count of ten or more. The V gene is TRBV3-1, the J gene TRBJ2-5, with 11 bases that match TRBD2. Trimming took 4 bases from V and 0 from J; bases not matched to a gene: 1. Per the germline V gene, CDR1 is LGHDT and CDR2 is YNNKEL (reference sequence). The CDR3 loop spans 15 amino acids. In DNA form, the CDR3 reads TGTGCCAGCAGCCTAGCGGGAGGGAACCAAGAGACCCAGTACTTC. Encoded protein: CASSLAGGNQETQYF.